These 18 T cell receptor beta chains were all obtained from the same sample, sequenced in a study of lymphopenia after photon versus proton radiotherapy (dated by TCRdb to 2018 to 2020). The library was generated by the immunoSEQ multiplex PCR assay. Imported from immuneACCESS, the table was reduced by TCRdb to in-frame sequences with V and J called. These copies leave out some clones; in studies compared against another copy, an unresolved V gene accounts for under half, and the cause of the remainder is not known. The sample has about 20,000 clones on record, around nine tenths of them singletons. The ten largest clonotypes hold 8% to 10% of the sample. Sequenced material: peripheral blood, taken from a patient treated with proton-based radiotherapy. These receptor sequences come from a man in his 70s with pancreatic cancer.

V gene TRBV28 combines with J gene TRBJ2-1; 8 bases line up with TRBD1. Germline CDR1 is MDHEN and CDR2 is SYDVKM. With 4 bases clipped from V and 5 bases from J, the junction kept 7 bases outside the gene matches. CDR3 length: 15 amino acids. This CDR3 reads CASSYPGQVDNEQFF. DNA of the CDR3: TGTGCCAGCAGTTACCCGGGACAGGTGGACAATGAGCAGTTCTTC.

The chain links TRBV12-5 to TRBJ1-5; no firm D call. CDR1 is LGHNT and CDR2 is FRNRAP in the germline V gene. The V gene lost 2 bases and the J gene lost 5 bases, with 13 bases spanning the gap. CDR3 length: 15 residues. CDR3 amino acids: CASGLTPPLDQPQHF. The CDR3 coding sequence is TGTGCTAGTGGTTTGACCCCCCCCCTAGATCAGCCCCAGCATTTT.

The chain employs TRBV19 and TRBJ2-7; no definite D call. V was cut by 2 bases and J by 2 bases, with 10 bases left in between. CDR1 is LNHDA and CDR2 is SQIVND in the germline V gene (reference sequence). This CDR3 spans 14 amino acids. The chain's CDR3 is CASSISEQAYEQYF. The CDR3 region has the DNA TGTGCCAGTAGTATATCAGAACAAGCCTACGAGCAGTACTTC.

This chain joins TRBV18 and TRBJ2-2, with D possibly called TRBD1 or TRBD2 (5 bases each). Germline V gene lookup returns CDR1 KGHSH and CDR2 LQKENI. Trimming left V 5 bases short and J 4 bases short, with 17 bases between. CDR3 length: 16 residues. The CDR3 nucleotides read TGTGCCAGCTCAGACCGGGACCGGCGGACCACCGGGGAGCTGTTTTTT. As protein: CASSDRDRRTTGELFF.

In this sample, this clone turned up once. The chain couples TRBV30 to TRBJ2-7, with D perhaps TRBD1 (5 bases). The germline CDR1 and CDR2 sequences are GTSNPN and SVGIG (reference sequence). The V end was cut by 1 base, the J end by 6 bases, with 22 bases between. The CDR3 covers 16 residues. The CDR3 loop is CAWSASGIDRLAEQYF. CDR3 DNA: TGTGCCTGGAGTGCGAGTGGGATCGACAGATTGGCCGAGCAGTACTTC.

The rearrangement links TRBV2 to TRBJ1-1, with D unresolved. V was pared by 3 bases and J by 10 bases, with 9 bases between. The CDR3 totals 11 residues. Germline loops: CDR1 SNHLY, CDR2 FYNNEI. CDR3 sequence reads: CASSDFQAAFF. The CDR3 DNA sequence: TGTGCCAGCAGTGATTTTCAGGCAGCTTTCTTT.

The V call is TRBV2, the J call TRBJ1-3; D ambiguous. Germline CDR1 and CDR2: SNHLY and FYNNEI. The CDR3 extends over 14 amino acids. V lost 1 base and J 2 bases, leaving 6 bases between the germline ends. The CDR3: CASSEESTGNTIYF. CDR3 DNA: TGTGCCAGCAGTGAAGAATCGACTGGAAACACCATATATTTT.

The genes are TRBV11-3 and TRBJ2-7; perhaps TRBD1 as D (6 bases). CDR1 is SGHNT and CDR2 is YENEEA in the germline V gene. Deletions cut 1 base from V and 3 bases from J, with 13 bases between. This CDR3 is built from 15 residues. The CDR3 protein is CASSLVRTESYEQYF. Written as DNA, the CDR3 is TGTGCCAGCAGCTTAGTAAGGACAGAGAGCTACGAGCAGTACTTC.

The V gene is TRBV11-2, the J gene TRBJ2-1, with 11 bases that match TRBD1. Germline trimming cut 3 bases from V and 7 bases from J; bases unmatched to any gene: 5. Per germline, CDR1 SGHAT and CDR2 FQNNGV. The length of the CDR3 is 15 residues. The chain's CDR3 is CASSFRGTGGNEQFF. The CDR3 DNA reads as TGTGCCAGCAGCTTTAGAGGGACAGGGGGTAATGAGCAGTTCTTC.

The chain combines TRBV7-9 with TRBJ1-1, with a tentative D call TRBD1 (6 bases). Germline V gene lookup returns CDR1 SEHNR and CDR2 FQNEAQ (reference sequence). V was trimmed by 5 bases and J by 7 bases, leaving 11 bases between them. This CDR3 comprises 12 residues. This chain's CDR3 is CASSPQGVEAFF. The CDR3 DNA sequence: TGTGCCAGCAGCCCACAGGGAGTTGAAGCTTTCTTT.

The gene calls are TRBV11-2 and TRBJ1-2; no reliable D call. Germline CDR1 is SGHAT and CDR2 is FQNNGV. This CDR3 contains 12 residues. V was trimmed by 0 bases and J by 6 bases, leaving 5 bases between them. The CDR3 DNA reads TGTGCCAGCAGCTTAGAGGGTCATGGCTACACCTTC. Amino acids: CASSLEGHGYTF.

The chain couples TRBV19 to TRBJ1-1; TRBD1 is a possible D gene (5 bases). The V end lost 3 bases, the J end lost 0 bases, and 14 bases lay between the germline ends. Germline assignment: CDR1 LNHDA and CDR2 SQIVND (reference sequence). This CDR3 region has 16 residues. CDR3 in amino acids: CASSISFGRVNTEAFF. The CDR3 bases are TGTGCCAGTAGTATTAGTTTCGGCAGGGTGAACACTGAAGCTTTCTTT.

The chain is built from TRBV9 and TRBJ2-7; maybe TRBD1 (5 bases). Germline V gene sequence: CDR1 SGDLS, CDR2 YYNGEE. The CDR3 runs to 14 residues. V lost 0 bases to trimming and J lost 0 bases, with 7 bases between them. CDR3 sequence: CASSVDQGSYEQYF. The CDR3 bases are TGTGCCAGCAGCGTAGATCAGGGCTCCTACGAGCAGTACTTC.

The chain carries TRBV19 and TRBJ2-4, with 7 bases matching TRBD1. Germline CDR1 is LNHDA and CDR2 is SQIVND (reference sequence). The CDR3 is 18 amino acids. The J segment lost 2 bases and the V segment lost 6 bases, leaving 16 bases of the junction unmatched. The CDR3 region has the DNA TGTGCCAGTAGGCTGAACCCTCAGGGGGATACTTCCAAAAACATTCAGTACTTC. It translates to CASRLNPQGDTSKNIQYF.

The chain is built from TRBV29-1 and TRBJ2-5; D remains ambiguous. Germline CDR1 is SQVTM and CDR2 is ANQGSEA. The CDR3 runs to 13 residues. Deletions cut 2 bases from V and 2 bases from J, with 9 bases between. The CDR3 DNA follows: TGCAGCGTTGAAACCAGAGTTCAAGAGACCCAGTACTTC. Translation: CSVETRVQETQYF.

The chain employs TRBV9 and TRBJ2-1; D call uncertain. Germline V gives CDR1 SGDLS, CDR2 YYNGEE. V was cut by 4 bases and J by 9 bases, with 11 bases left in between. CDR3 length equals 12 residues. CDR3 sequence (DNA): TGTGCCAGCAGCTCTATGGGCCCTGAGCAGTTCTTC. This sequence encodes CASSSMGPEQFF.

This sequence joins TRBV6-5 and TRBJ1-1; D unresolved. Trimming removed 6 bases from V and 0 bases from J, with 14 bases in between. The germline V gene encodes CDR1 MNHEY and CDR2 SVGAGI. The length of the CDR3 is 15 residues. The CDR3 DNA sequence: TGTGCCAGCAGATTTGGGGTTACCATGAACACTGAAGCTTTCTTT. This translates into CASRFGVTMNTEAFF.

The chain joins TRBV5-1 to TRBJ1-2, with no clear D. Germline CDR1 reads SGHRS; CDR2 reads YFSETQ. V lost 4 bases and J lost 6, with 16 bases in between. This CDR3 has 14 amino acids. In DNA form, the CDR3 reads TGCGCCAGCAGCGCAGTCGCAGGAGATGATGGCTACACCTTC. This translates into CASSAVAGDDGYTF.